This T cell receptor (beta chain) was identified during a study of cytomegalovirus exposure and HLA in healthy donors. Study-wide findings and caveats: Later work found that TCR association rates differed between HLA loci; DRB1 had the most and HLA-C the fewest. Later analysis identified a missense DCLRE1C variant that was linked to TCR beta V- and J-gene trimming. Indistinguishable V segments, including TRBV6-2 and TRBV6-3, were excluded.

The CDR3 totals 15 residues. V dropped 7 bases and J dropped 4; count of bases not matched to a gene: 11. Germline CDR1 and CDR2: MNHNS and SASEGT. Details on this clone: Its antigen is unidentified.

The study ran its PCR with 60 Vbeta and 13 Jbeta primers. Repertoires were generated with immunoSEQ multiplex PCR, while TCRdb's copy carries only in-frame clones and drops some. The repertoire has around 67,000 clones, 68% of them found once; the top ten carry about 2%. The receptor was derived from a woman aged 30 to 39 in good health and CMV-seronegative. The V call is TRBV6-1, the J call TRBJ2-5; the match to TRBD1 covers 8 bases. The sequencing input was PBMCs. DNA for the CDR3: TGTGCCAGCAACCTGGACAGGGTTAGATCAGAGACCCAGTACTTC. Protein sequence: CASNLDRVRSETQYF.